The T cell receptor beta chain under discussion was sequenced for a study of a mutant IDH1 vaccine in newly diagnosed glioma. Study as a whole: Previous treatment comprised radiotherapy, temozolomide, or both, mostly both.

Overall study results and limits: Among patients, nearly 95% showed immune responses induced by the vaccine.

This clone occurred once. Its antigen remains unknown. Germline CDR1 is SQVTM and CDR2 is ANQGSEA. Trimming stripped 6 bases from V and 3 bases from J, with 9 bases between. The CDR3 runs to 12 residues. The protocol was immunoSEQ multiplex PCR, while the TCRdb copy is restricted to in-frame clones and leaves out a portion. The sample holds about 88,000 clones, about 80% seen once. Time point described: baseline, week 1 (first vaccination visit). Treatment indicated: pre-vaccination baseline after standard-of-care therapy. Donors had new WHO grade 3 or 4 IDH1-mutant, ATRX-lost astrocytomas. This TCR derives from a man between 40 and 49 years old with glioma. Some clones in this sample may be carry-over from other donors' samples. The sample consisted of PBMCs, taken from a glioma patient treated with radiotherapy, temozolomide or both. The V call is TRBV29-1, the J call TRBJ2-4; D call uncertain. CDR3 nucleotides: TGCAGCGTAATCCCTGACAAAAACATTCAGTACTTC. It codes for CSVIPDKNIQYF.